A selection of T cell receptor beta chains follows, all from one sample in a study of blood T cell repertoires in COVID-19. Some clones are missing from TCRdb's copy, which holds only in-frame ones; the method was immunoSEQ multiplex PCR. The sample shows roughly 200,000 clones, around 85% of them seen only once. The sequencing sample was made of peripheral blood. All receptors derive from a person aged 65-85 years with COVID-19, enrolled during active disease. Both conserved end residues are part of each CDR3. Each record gives: V gene, clone size, D gene, J gene, CDR3 protein, CDR3 DNA. D genes are given only for firm matches. The size of a clone is reported for some rows only, either as once, few or many, or as a class for expanded clones.

>TRBV19|NA|NA|TRBJ1-2
CASSMNVANYGYTF
TGTGCCAGTAGTATGAACGTAGCTAACTATGGCTACACCTTC
>TRBV6-5|NA|TRBD1|TRBJ1-2
CASRDDTGGSSGYTF
TGTGCCAGCAGGGATGATACAGGGGGCTCTAGTGGCTACACCTTC
>TRBV12-5|NA|TRBD2|TRBJ2-1
CASGYSLAGGASSYNEQFF
TGTGCTAGTGGCTATTCACTAGCGGGAGGGGCTAGCTCCTACAATGAGCAGTTCTTC
>TRBV6-5|NA|TRBD1|TRBJ2-7
CASTMDRVVHEQYF
TGTGCCAGCACCATGGACAGGGTTGTCCACGAGCAGTACTTC
>TRBV29-1|NA|NA|TRBJ2-7
CSVVRGYEQYF
TGCAGCGTTGTCCGGGGTTACGAGCAGTACTTC
>TRBV7-8|NA|NA|TRBJ2-7
CASSWTDLTYEQYF
TGTGCCAGCAGCTGGACAGACCTTACCTACGAGCAGTACTTC
>TRBV5-4|NA|NA|TRBJ1-6
CASSLGSGDSPLHF
TGTGCCAGCAGCTTAGGCAGCGGGGATTCACCCCTCCACTTT
>TRBV13|NA|TRBD1|TRBJ1-2
CASSSEDRAKGYTF
TGTGCCAGCAGCTCTGAGGACAGGGCCAAAGGCTACACCTTC
>TRBV5-1|NA|NA|TRBJ2-2
CASTPRWSGELFF
TGCGCCAGCACCCCCCGGTGGAGCGGGGAGCTGTTTTTT
>TRBV5-1|NA|NA|TRBJ2-2
CASYNGVLIGGELFF
TGCGCCAGCTACAACGGGGTACTTATTGGCGGGGAGCTGTTTTTT
>TRBV7-3|NA|TRBD2|TRBJ2-1
CASSPDWGGGAYNEQFF
TGTGCCAGCAGCCCCGATTGGGGCGGGGGGGCGTACAATGAGCAGTTCTTC
>TRBV7-2|NA|TRBD1|TRBJ1-3
CASSAQGQGVPFGNTIYF
TGTGCCAGCAGCGCCCAAGGACAGGGGGTACCTTTCGGAAACACCATATATTTT
>TRBV28|few|NA|TRBJ1-6
CASSLWKDNNSPLHF
TGTGCCAGCAGTTTGTGGAAGGACAATAATTCACCCCTCCACTTT
>TRBV9|NA|NA|TRBJ2-7
CASSVAATGIEQYF
TGTGCCAGCAGCGTAGCTGCCACAGGGATCGAGCAGTACTTC
>TRBV28|NA|NA|TRBJ2-2
CASRPRATTGELFF
TGTGCCAGCAGGCCCAGGGCTACCACCGGGGAGCTGTTTTTT
>TRBV5-1|NA|TRBD2|TRBJ2-2
CASNGAGASNTGELFF
TGCGCCAGCAACGGAGCGGGAGCGTCGAACACCGGGGAGCTGTTTTTT
>TRBV7-8|once|TRBD1|TRBJ2-7
CASSLGAGGAYNPYEQYF
TGTGCCAGCAGCTTAGGGGCAGGGGGCGCCTACAACCCCTACGAGCAGTACTTC
>TRBV28|NA|NA|TRBJ2-5
CASAGSGKQETQYF
TGTGCCAGCGCAGGTTCGGGGAAACAAGAGACCCAGTACTTC
>TRBV6-1|NA|NA|TRBJ1-5
CASSPTVFLNQPQHF
TGTGCCAGCAGTCCAACAGTGTTTCTCAATCAGCCCCAGCATTTT
>TRBV3-1/TRBV3-2|NA|NA|TRBJ2-3
CASSFSGPQYF
TGTGCCAGCAGCTTCAGCGGGCCCCAGTATTTT
>TRBV9|NA|NA|TRBJ2-2
CASSVGPGNTGELFF
TGTGCCAGCAGCGTAGGGCCGGGGAACACCGGGGAGCTGTTTTTT
>TRBV6-2/TRBV6-3|NA|NA|TRBJ2-7
CASSYSFGVSYEQYF
TGTGCCAGCAGTTACTCCTTCGGGGTGTCCTACGAGCAGTACTTC
>TRBV6-1|few|NA|TRBJ2-7
CASSEASRVYSYEQYF
TGTGCCAGCAGTGAAGCAAGCAGGGTGTATTCCTACGAGCAGTACTTC
>TRBV19|once|NA|TRBJ2-1
CASSTATGEVEQFF
TGTGCCAGTAGTACCGCCACCGGGGAAGTAGAGCAGTTCTTC
>TRBV9|NA|NA|TRBJ1-1
CASSPGDRGGAFF
TGTGCCAGCAGCCCCGGCGATCGGGGTGGAGCTTTCTTT
>TRBV11-2|NA|TRBD1|TRBJ1-3
CASSSRGQASSGNTIYF
TGTGCCAGCAGCTCCCGGGGACAGGCAAGCTCTGGAAACACCATATATTTT
>TRBV3-1/TRBV3-2|NA|NA|TRBJ1-1
CASSQNRNTEAFF
TGTGCCAGCAGCCAGAACAGGAACACTGAAGCTTTCTTT
>TRBV19|once|NA|TRBJ1-2
CASSIRGDYGYTF
TGTGCCAGTAGTATCCGGGGGGACTATGGCTACACCTTC
>TRBV10-2|NA|NA|TRBJ1-5
CASSLGEYQPQHF
TGCGCCAGCAGTTTAGGGGAATACCAGCCCCAGCATTTT
>TRBV7-6|NA|TRBD2|TRBJ2-5
CASSLARFTTTGGETQYF
TGTGCCAGCAGCTTAGCGCGATTCACGACTACGGGAGGGGAGACCCAGTACTTC
>TRBV28|NA|TRBD1|TRBJ2-7
CASMDRRNEQYF
TGTGCCAGCATGGACAGGCGTAACGAGCAGTACTTC
>TRBV15|NA|NA|TRBJ2-5
CATSSFAQGQETQYF
TGTGCCACCAGCAGCTTCGCACAGGGACAAGAGACCCAGTACTTC
>TRBV4-3|NA|TRBD2|TRBJ2-1
CASSLQAGVAQFF
TGCGCCAGCAGCCTTCAAGCGGGAGTAGCGCAGTTCTTC
>TRBV19|NA|NA|TRBJ2-5
CASSIMATRQETQYF
TGTGCCAGTAGTATTATGGCAACTAGGCAAGAGACCCAGTACTTC
>TRBV7-7|few|NA|TRBJ2-1
CASSFDTYNEQFF
TGTGCCAGCAGCTTCGACACTTACAATGAGCAGTTCTTC
>TRBV5-1|NA|TRBD1|TRBJ1-2
CASSPSDRGNYGYTF
TGCGCCAGCAGCCCCTCGGACAGGGGTAACTATGGCTACACCTTC
>TRBV7-6|NA|NA|TRBJ2-7
CASSRTGSSYEQYF
TGTGCCAGCAGCAGAACAGGGAGCTCCTACGAGCAGTACTTC
>TRBV10-3|once|TRBD2|TRBJ2-3
CAIMRLANFGADTQYF
TGTGCCATCATGCGACTAGCGAACTTTGGGGCAGATACGCAGTATTTT
>TRBV15|NA|TRBD1|TRBJ1-6
CATSRRIGTGNSPLHF
TGTGCCACCAGCAGACGCATTGGGACAGGGAATTCACCCCTCCACTTT
>TRBV7-9|NA|NA|TRBJ2-7
CASSGGDWQYF
TGTGCCAGCAGCGGTGGAGACTGGCAGTACTTC
>TRBV19|NA|NA|TRBJ2-1
CASSIGRGNEQFF
TGTGCCAGTAGTATAGGCAGGGGCAATGAGCAGTTCTTC
>TRBV7-3|NA|NA|TRBJ2-3
CASSLYRDTDTQYF
TGTGCCAGCAGCTTATACAGGGACACAGATACGCAGTATTTT
>TRBV9|many|TRBD2|TRBJ2-1
CASSVEASGGNEQFF
TGTGCCAGCAGCGTAGAGGCTAGCGGGGGGAACGAGCAGTTCTTC
>TRBV6-1|NA|NA|TRBJ1-1
CASSETGEAFF
TGTGCCAGCAGTGAGACAGGTGAAGCTTTCTTT
>TRBV5-1|NA|TRBD1|TRBJ1-1
CASSLTDRGSEAFF
TGCGCCAGCAGCTTAACCGACAGGGGATCTGAAGCTTTCTTT
>TRBV23-1|NA|NA|TRBJ1-2
CASSHDRPYGYTF
TGCGCCAGCAGTCACGACAGACCCTATGGCTACACCTTC
>TRBV27|NA|NA|TRBJ1-2
CASRPTQGFPDGYTF
TGTGCCAGCAGACCGACACAGGGTTTTCCCGATGGCTACACCTTC
>TRBV9|NA|NA|TRBJ1-1
CASSQGHRNTEAFF
TGTGCCAGCAGCCAGGGACATCGTAACACTGAAGCTTTCTTT
>TRBV28|NA|TRBD1|TRBJ1-5
CASNGGRDRGPLADQPQHF
TGTGCCAGCAACGGGGGGCGGGACAGGGGACCTTTAGCTGATCAGCCCCAGCATTTT
>TRBV19|NA|TRBD1|TRBJ2-2
CASSIRLGDRGTGELFF
TGTGCCAGTAGTATTAGGTTGGGGGACAGGGGCACCGGGGAGCTGTTTTTT
>TRBV3-1/TRBV3-2|NA|NA|TRBJ2-7
CASSQVQASYEQYF
TGTGCCAGCAGCCAAGTCCAGGCCTCCTACGAGCAGTACTTC
>TRBV7-8|NA|NA|TRBJ2-7
CASSLDPRDNFEQYF
TGTGCCAGCAGCTTAGATCCCCGGGACAACTTCGAGCAGTACTTC
>TRBV30|NA|TRBD2|TRBJ2-3
CAWSVLAGSQYF
TGTGCCTGGAGTGTACTAGCGGGATCGCAGTATTTT
>TRBV15|NA|NA|TRBJ2-7
CATSPGTFIYEQYF
TGTGCCACCAGCCCCGGGACTTTTATATACGAGCAGTACTTC
>TRBV6-1|NA|NA|TRBJ2-3
CASSETVTSTDTQYF
TGTGCCAGCAGTGAGACAGTCACTAGCACAGATACGCAGTATTTT
>TRBV12-1|NA|NA|TRBJ2-3
CASSFLSSGTDTQYF
TGTGCCAGCAGCTTCCTGTCTAGCGGGACCGATACGCAGTATTTT
>TRBV27|once|TRBD1|TRBJ2-3
CASSLGWDSHTDTQYF
TGTGCCAGCAGTTTAGGTTGGGACAGCCACACAGATACGCAGTATTTT
>TRBV5-1|NA|TRBD1|TRBJ1-2
CASSLVGQGYDGYTF
TGCGCCAGCAGCTTGGTGGGACAGGGATATGACGGCTACACCTTC
>TRBV5-4|NA|NA|TRBJ2-3
CASSLFTFPTDTQYF
TGTGCCAGCAGCTTGTTCACTTTCCCCACAGATACGCAGTATTTT
>TRBV28|NA|TRBD1|TRBJ1-1
CASTRFDRGFEAFF
TGTGCCAGCACAAGATTTGACAGGGGATTTGAAGCTTTCTTT